This T cell receptor beta chain was sequenced in a study of T cells expressing NK-cell markers. Study details: Seven donors tested HCMV-seropositive and one tested seronegative among the eight sequenced. Study observations and caveats: Once again these clonotypes came out on top in the CD3+CD56-NKG2C+ fraction of several donors.

CDR3 length: 15 amino acids. CDR1 MRHNA and CDR2 SNTAGT come from the germline V gene. From the 5' RACE reads, TCRdb lists one entry per CDR3 protein and no DNA. The sample totals about 120,000 distinct CDR3 sequences. As concerns this clonotype: Its antigen is still unknown.

The clonotype comes from a woman aged 18 to 69 in good health. The sample was blood T cells: a sorted CD56 or NKG2C T cell subset, CD4+ or CD8+ T cells, or bulk PBMC T cells (not recorded which). The gene calls are TRBV6-4 and TRBJ1-5; TCRdb returns TRBD1, unconfirmable since there is no DNA. This CDR3 is CASSDSGQSNQPQHF.